The 22 T cell receptor beta chains listed next were all sequenced from one sample in a study of T cell responses to AZD1222 COVID-19 vaccine. The data were produced by immunoSEQ multiplex PCR, yet TCRdb's version contains in-frame clones alone and is incomplete. The table includes some 150,000 clones, 80% to 95% detected once. The material sequenced was peripheral blood, taken on day 0 of MenACWY control vaccination. Receptor source: an adult in good health.

V is TRBV5-5 and J is TRBJ2-7; D is ambiguous. Looked up from germline, CDR1 is SGHKS and CDR2 is YYEKEE (reference sequence). The CDR3 length is 14 residues. Between the trimmed V and J ends, which lost 1 base and 5 bases, there was a span of 13 bases. The CDR3 bases are TGTGCCAGCAGCTTGAGTGTTAGGCTCGACGAGCAGTACTTC. Translation: CASSLSVRLDEQYF.

The rearrangement uses TRBV24-1 and TRBJ1-5, with D perhaps TRBD1 (6 bases). The V and J ends lost 4 bases and 1 base respectively, with 10 bases between them. The CDR3 has 15 residues. The germline V gene has CDR1 KGHDR and CDR2 SFDVKD. The CDR3 coding sequence is TGTGCCACCAGTGACCGTGACAGGAGCAATCAGCCCCAGCATTTT. Protein sequence: CATSDRDRSNQPQHF.

Here the CDR3 DNA reads TGTGCCACCAGCGTTGCGGGAAGCTCCTACAATGAGCAGTTCTTC. Encoded protein: CATSVAGSSYNEQFF. The chain recombines TRBV15 with TRBJ2-1; D might be TRBD2 (6 bases). V was trimmed by 5 bases and J by 0 bases, leaving 11 bases between them. The CDR3 is 15 residues long. The V gene's germline CDR1 is LNHNV and CDR2 YYDKDF (reference sequence). The complete variable domain, with remaining parts taken from reference TRBV15 and TRBJ2-1, reads DAMVIQNPRYQVTQFGKPVTLSCSQTLNHNVMYWYQQKSSQAPKLLFHYYDKDFNNEADTPDNFQSRRPNTSFCFLDIRSPGLGDTAMYLCATSVAGSSYNEQFFGPGTRLTVL.

V is TRBV5-1 and J is TRBJ1-2; tentatively, D is TRBD1 (6 bases). In germline, CDR1 is SGHRS, CDR2 YFSETQ. The length of the CDR3 is 16 residues. V gave up 0 bases and J gave up 4 bases, with 16 bases separating them. CDR3 region: CASSLESGALGYGYTF. The CDR3, as DNA: TGCGCCAGCAGCTTGGAGTCAGGGGCCCTTGGCTATGGCTACACCTTC.

The chain couples TRBV6-5 to TRBJ1-1, with 10 bases fitting TRBD1. V dropped 0 bases and J dropped 5; count of bases not matched to a gene: 3. Germline loops: CDR1 MNHEY, CDR2 SVGAGI. This CDR3 is built from 15 residues. The CDR3 loop reads CASSYSTGGFTEAFF. CDR3 coding DNA: TGTGCCAGCAGTTACTCGACAGGGGGCTTTACTGAAGCTTTCTTT.

This sequence joins TRBV5-4 and TRBJ1-2; unclear D gene. The CDR3 totals 14 residues. Germline CDR1 reads SGHNT; CDR2 reads YYREEE (reference sequence). Trimming removed 4 bases from V and 4 bases from J, with 14 bases in between. CDR3 nucleotide sequence: TGTGCCAGCAGCCCCGACCGGGCTCTCTATGGCTACACCTTC. Its translation is CASSPDRALYGYTF.

J is TRBJ2-3 and V is TRBV5-4, with 7 bases identical to TRBD2. The CDR3 runs to 14 residues. Germline CDR1 reads SGHNT; CDR2 reads YYREEE (reference sequence). The junction had 6 bases not matched to a gene; V was cut back by 3 bases and J by 5 bases. The CDR3 spells CASSSGGGEDTQYF. DNA for the CDR3: TGTGCCAGCAGCTCTGGGGGGGGAGAAGATACGCAGTATTTT.

The V call is TRBV5-1, the J call TRBJ1-2; a possible D gene is TRBD1 (5 bases). Trimming shortened V by 0 bases and J by 8 bases, and 11 bases separated the two germline ends. This CDR3 is 13 amino acids long. Germline-derived CDR1 and CDR2 are SGHRS and YFSETQ. The CDR3 loop reads CASSLEQEGGYTF. The CDR3 bases are TGCGCCAGCAGCTTGGAACAGGAGGGCGGCTACACCTTC.

This clone was counted a single time. The chain links TRBV2 to TRBJ2-7, with TRBD1 matching 7 bases. V gave up 6 bases and J gave up 4 bases; unmatched junction bases: 6. CDR1 SNHLY and CDR2 FYNNEI come from the germline V gene. The CDR3 extends over 13 amino acids. CDR3 sequence: CASSRQGTYEQYF. The CDR3 DNA follows: TGTGCCAGCAGCCGACAGGGTACGTACGAGCAGTACTTC.

This clone was counted once. V and J are TRBV2 and TRBJ2-2; tentatively, D is TRBD1 (6 bases). The CDR3 totals 16 residues. V dropped 5 bases and J dropped 3 bases, with 16 bases sitting between them. The germline V gene encodes CDR1 SNHLY and CDR2 FYNNEI. Written as DNA, the CDR3 is TGTGCCAGCAGTTTCACAACAGGGTGGTACACCGGGGAGCTGTTTTTT. It yields the protein CASSFTTGWYTGELFF.

The table lists this clone with a few counts. This rearrangement joins TRBV24-1 to TRBJ2-3; 11 positions agree with TRBD2. V shed 9 bases and J 1 base; nucleotides not matched to a gene: 2. The CDR3 runs 14 residues. CDR1 is KGHDR, CDR2 SFDVKD, per germline. The CDR3 DNA is TGTGCCACCGCGACTAGCGGGGGCACAGATACGCAGTATTTT. Residues: CATATSGGTDTQYF.

The chain employs TRBV5-1 and TRBJ2-5; no reliable D call. The V end was cut by 5 bases, the J end by 4 bases, with 18 bases between. Germline-derived CDR1 and CDR2 are SGHRS and YFSETQ. CDR3 length: 15 amino acids. In nucleotides, the CDR3 is TGCGCCAGCAGGATGAACGTCCCGCCTGGAGAGACCCAGTACTTC. As protein: CASRMNVPPGETQYF.

The chain is built from TRBV29-1 and TRBJ2-4, with 11 positions matching TRBD1. V gave up 6 bases and J gave up 0 bases; unmatched junction bases: 1. The CDR3 sequence is 14 residues long. Looked up from germline, CDR1 is SQVTM and CDR2 is ANQGSEA. The CDR3 sequence is CSVGTGGAKNIQYF. The CDR3 coding sequence is TGCAGCGTGGGGACAGGGGGAGCCAAAAACATTCAGTACTTC.

The sample holds one count of this clone. This chain joins TRBV6-5 and TRBJ1-2, with a tentative D call TRBD1 (6 bases). Germline V gene data show CDR1 as MNHEY and CDR2 as SVGAGI. V lost 6 bases to trimming and J lost 4 bases, with 18 bases between them. CDR3 size: 15 residues. The DNA for the CDR3 is TGTGCCAGCAGCCGCGGGGGGCGGCAGTTCTATGGCTACACCTTC. Encoded protein: CASSRGGRQFYGYTF.

This chain connects TRBV5-1 to TRBJ2-7; D unresolved. The V and J ends lost 2 bases and 2 bases respectively, with 14 bases between them. The CDR3 contains 15 residues. The germline CDR1 and CDR2 sequences are SGHRS and YFSETQ. The CDR3, as DNA: TGCGCCAGCAGCTTTGTAGCCGAGAATCCCTACGAGCAGTACTTC. Protein: CASSFVAENPYEQYF. Supplemented by reference TRBV5-1 and TRBJ2-7, the full variable domain reads KAGVTQTPRYLIKTRGQQVTLSCSPISGHRSVSWYQQTPGQGLQFLFEYFSETQRNKGNFPGRFSGRQFSNSRSEMNVSTLELGDSALYLCASSFVAENPYEQYFGPGTRLTVT.

This sequence joins TRBV20-1 and TRBJ1-2; a weak D match, TRBD1 (5 bases). The CDR3 is 11 residues long. CDR1 and CDR2 from the germline V gene are DFQATT and SNEGSKA (reference sequence). V was shortened by 6 bases and J by 4 bases, with 9 bases between the two germline ends. CDR3 sequence reads: CSAPGTYGYTF. The CDR3 DNA follows: TGCAGTGCCCCAGGGACCTATGGCTACACCTTC.

This chain uses TRBV3-1 (or the pseudogene TRBV3-2) with TRBJ2-2, with D perhaps TRBD2 (6 bases). The germline V gene has CDR1 LGHDT and CDR2 YNNKEL (reference sequence). The CDR3 loop spans 15 amino acids. Trimming took off 4 bases at V and 4 bases at J, with 13 bases between the two ends. CDR3 bases: TGTGCCAGCAGCCGGAAGACTAGTAGCACCGGGGAGCTGTTTTTT. Translating gives CASSRKTSSTGELFF.

The chain joins TRBV6-5 to TRBJ1-1, with D possibly TRBD1 on 5 matching bases. Looked up from germline, CDR1 is MNHEY and CDR2 is SVGAGI. The V and J ends lost 6 bases and 4 bases respectively, with 18 bases between them. This CDR3 has 15 residues. CDR3 DNA: TGTGCCAGCAGCCAAGGGGACCGGGCGAGCACTGAAGCTTTCTTT. It specifies CASSQGDRASTEAFF.

The genes are TRBV10-2 and TRBJ1-3; no clear D. CDR1 and CDR2 (germline): WSHSY, SAAADI. V was pared by 2 bases and J by 0 bases, with 8 bases between. The CDR3 sequence is 15 residues long. The CDR3 bases are TGCGCCAGCAGTGAGGCAGGTGCCTCTGGAAACACCATATATTTT. As protein: CASSEAGASGNTIYF.

The chain employs TRBV29-1 and TRBJ2-3; 7 positions agree with TRBD1. CDR1 and CDR2 (germline): SQVTM, ANQGSEA. Unmatched junction bases numbered 6, after V lost 6 bases and J lost 6 bases. This CDR3 is built from 12 residues. CDR3: CSVRKQGDTQYF. CDR3 coding DNA: TGCAGCGTCAGAAAACAGGGGGATACGCAGTATTTT.

The chain links TRBV25-1 to TRBJ2-3, with D possibly matching TRBD2 (6 bases). This CDR3 region has 12 residues. Germline-derived CDR1 and CDR2 are MGHDK and SYGVNS. The V and J ends lost 2 bases and 11 bases respectively, with 11 bases between them. CDR3 amino acids: CASSEGRSRQYF. The DNA of the CDR3 is TGTGCCAGCAGTGAAGGGAGGTCTAGGCAGTATTTT.

The chain combines TRBV19 with TRBJ1-5; D remains unclear. Germline loops: CDR1 LNHDA, CDR2 SQIVND (reference sequence). The CDR3 consists of 17 residues. Trimming took 5 bases from V and 1 from J, leaving 18 bases between them. The CDR3 nucleotides are TGTGCCAGTAGTCTTCGAACCGTCGTATGGAGCAATCAGCCCCAGCATTTT. Protein: CASSLRTVVWSNQPQHF.